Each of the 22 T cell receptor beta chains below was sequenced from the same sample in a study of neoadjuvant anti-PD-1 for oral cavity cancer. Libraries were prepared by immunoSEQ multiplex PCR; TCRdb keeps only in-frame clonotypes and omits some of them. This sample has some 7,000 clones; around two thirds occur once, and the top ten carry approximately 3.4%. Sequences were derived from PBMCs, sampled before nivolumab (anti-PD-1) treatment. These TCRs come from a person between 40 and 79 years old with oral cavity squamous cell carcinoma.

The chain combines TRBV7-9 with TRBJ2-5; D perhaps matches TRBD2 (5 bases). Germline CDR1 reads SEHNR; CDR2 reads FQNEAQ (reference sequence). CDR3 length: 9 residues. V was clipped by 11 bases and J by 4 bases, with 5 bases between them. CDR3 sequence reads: CAAGETQYF. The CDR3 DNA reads TGTGCCGCGGGAGAGACCCAGTACTTC.

The CDR3 sequence: CASSPKGRANEQYF. The CDR3 DNA reads TGTGCCAGCTCACCCAAAGGCAGGGCAAACGAGCAGTACTTC. V usage is TRBV18 and J usage is TRBJ2-7; maybe TRBD1 (5 bases). The CDR3 covers 14 residues. The V gene's germline CDR1 is KGHSH and CDR2 LQKENI. Deletions cut 3 bases from V and 5 bases from J, with 14 bases between.

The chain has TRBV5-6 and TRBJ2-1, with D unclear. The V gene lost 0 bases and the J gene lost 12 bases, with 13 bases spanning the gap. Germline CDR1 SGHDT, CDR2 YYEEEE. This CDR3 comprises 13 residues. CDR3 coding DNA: TGTGCCAGCAGCTTGGGGCAGCTCGCGGTGCAGTTCTTC. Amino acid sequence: CASSLGQLAVQFF.

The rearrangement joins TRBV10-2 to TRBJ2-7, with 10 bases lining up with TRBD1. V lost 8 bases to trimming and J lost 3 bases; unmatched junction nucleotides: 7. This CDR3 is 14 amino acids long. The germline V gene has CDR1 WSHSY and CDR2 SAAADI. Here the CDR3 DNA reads TGCGCCAGCCGCCGGACAGGGGGAAACTACGAGCAGTACTTC. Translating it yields CASRRTGGNYEQYF.

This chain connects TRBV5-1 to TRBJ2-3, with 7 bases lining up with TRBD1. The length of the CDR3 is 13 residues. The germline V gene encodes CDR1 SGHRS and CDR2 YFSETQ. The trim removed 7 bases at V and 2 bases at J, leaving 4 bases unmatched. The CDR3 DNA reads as TGCGCCAGCCACACAGGGGACACAGATACGCAGTATTTT. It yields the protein CASHTGDTDTQYF. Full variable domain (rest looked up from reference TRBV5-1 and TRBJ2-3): KAGVTQTPRYLIKTRGQQVTLSCSPISGHRSVSWYQQTPGQGLQFLFEYFSETQRNKGNFPGRFSGRQFSNSRSEMNVSTLELGDSALYLCASHTGDTDTQYFGPGTRLTVL.

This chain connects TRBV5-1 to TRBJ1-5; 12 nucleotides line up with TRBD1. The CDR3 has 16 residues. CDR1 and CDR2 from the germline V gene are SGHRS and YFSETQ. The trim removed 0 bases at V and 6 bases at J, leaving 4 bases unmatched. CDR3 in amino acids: CASSLEGQGAGQPQHF. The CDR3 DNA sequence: TGCGCCAGCAGCTTGGAGGGACAGGGGGCTGGTCAGCCCCAGCATTTT.

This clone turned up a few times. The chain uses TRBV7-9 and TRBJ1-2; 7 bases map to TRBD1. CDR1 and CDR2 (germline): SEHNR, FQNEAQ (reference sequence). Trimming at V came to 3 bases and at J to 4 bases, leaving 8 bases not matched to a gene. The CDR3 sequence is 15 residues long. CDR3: CASSLAQGISYGYTF. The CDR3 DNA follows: TGTGCCAGCAGCTTGGCACAGGGGATTAGCTATGGCTACACCTTC.

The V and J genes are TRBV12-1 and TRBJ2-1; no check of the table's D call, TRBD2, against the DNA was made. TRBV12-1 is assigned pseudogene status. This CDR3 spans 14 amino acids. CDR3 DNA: TGTGCCAGCAGCTCCAGACTAGGATGCAATGAGCAGTTCTTC. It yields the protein CASSSRLGCNEQFF.

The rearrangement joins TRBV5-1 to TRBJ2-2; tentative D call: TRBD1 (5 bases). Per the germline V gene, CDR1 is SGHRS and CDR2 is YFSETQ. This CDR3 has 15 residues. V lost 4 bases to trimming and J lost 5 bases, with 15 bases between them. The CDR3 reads CASSIGADSTGELFF. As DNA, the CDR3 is TGCGCCAGCAGCATAGGGGCAGACTCGACCGGGGAGCTGTTTTTT.

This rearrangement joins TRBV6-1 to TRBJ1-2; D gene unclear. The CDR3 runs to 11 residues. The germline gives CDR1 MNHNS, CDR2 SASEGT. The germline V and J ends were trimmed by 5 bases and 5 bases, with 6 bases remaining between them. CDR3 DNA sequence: TGTGCCAGCAGTCCTTCATATGGCTACACCTTC. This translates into CASSPSYGYTF.

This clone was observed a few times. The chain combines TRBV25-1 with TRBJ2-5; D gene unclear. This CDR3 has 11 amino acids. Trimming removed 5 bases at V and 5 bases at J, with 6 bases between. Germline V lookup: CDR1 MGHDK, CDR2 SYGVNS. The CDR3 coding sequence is TGTGCCAGCAGTCACCGGGAGACCCAGTACTTC. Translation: CASSHRETQYF.

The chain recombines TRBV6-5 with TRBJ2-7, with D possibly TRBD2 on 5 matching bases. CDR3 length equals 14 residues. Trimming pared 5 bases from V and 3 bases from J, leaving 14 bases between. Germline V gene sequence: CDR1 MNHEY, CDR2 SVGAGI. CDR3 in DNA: TGTGCCAGCAGTACCGGACTGACACTCTACGAGCAGTACTTC. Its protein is CASSTGLTLYEQYF.

The CDR3 DNA reads TGTGCCAGCAGTATACAGGGCGGCGGGGGAAACACCATATATTTT. Residues: CASSIQGGGGNTIYF. The chain links TRBV6-6 to TRBJ1-3, with D perhaps matching TRBD1 (6 bases). The germline V gene encodes CDR1 MNHNY and CDR2 SVGAGI (reference sequence). V lost 5 bases and J lost 4, with 15 bases in between. This CDR3 contains 15 residues.

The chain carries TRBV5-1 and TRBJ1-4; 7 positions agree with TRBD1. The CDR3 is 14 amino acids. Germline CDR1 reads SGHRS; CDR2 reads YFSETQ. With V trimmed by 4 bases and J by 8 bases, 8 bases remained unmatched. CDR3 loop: CASSLRQGWEKLFF. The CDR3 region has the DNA TGCGCCAGCAGCCTTCGACAGGGTTGGGAAAAACTGTTTTTT.

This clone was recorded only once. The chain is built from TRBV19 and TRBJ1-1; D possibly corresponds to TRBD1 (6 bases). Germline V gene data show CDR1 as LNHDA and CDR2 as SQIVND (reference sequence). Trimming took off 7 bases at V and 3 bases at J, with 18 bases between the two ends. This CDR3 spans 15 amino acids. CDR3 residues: CASMSPDRRYTEAFF. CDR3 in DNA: TGTGCCAGTATGAGCCCCGACAGGAGGTACACTGAAGCTTTCTTT.

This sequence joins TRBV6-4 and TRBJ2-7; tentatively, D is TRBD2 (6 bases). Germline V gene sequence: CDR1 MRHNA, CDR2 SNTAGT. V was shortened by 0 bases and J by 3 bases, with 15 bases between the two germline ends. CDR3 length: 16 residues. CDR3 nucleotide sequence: TGTGCCAGCAGTGACTCGGGACTGCGCCAGGACTACGAGCAGTACTTC. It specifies CASSDSGLRQDYEQYF.

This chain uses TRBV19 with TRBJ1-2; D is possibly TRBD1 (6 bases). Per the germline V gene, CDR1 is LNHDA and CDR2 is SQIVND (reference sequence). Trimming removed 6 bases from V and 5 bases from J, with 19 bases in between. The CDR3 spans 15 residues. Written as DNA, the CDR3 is TGTGCCAGTAGGGACCTCGTGGGGGGCGGATATGGCTACACCTTC. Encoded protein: CASRDLVGGGYGYTF.

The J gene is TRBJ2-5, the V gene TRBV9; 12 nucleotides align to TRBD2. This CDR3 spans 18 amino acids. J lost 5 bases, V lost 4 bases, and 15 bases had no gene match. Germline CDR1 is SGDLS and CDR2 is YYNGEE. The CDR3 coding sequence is TGTGCCAGCAGCACCCACCCGGGACTAGCGGGTGAGGGGGAGACCCAGTACTTC. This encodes CASSTHPGLAGEGETQYF.

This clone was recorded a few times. The CDR3 protein is CATASLAGEVNEQFF. As DNA, the CDR3 is TGTGCCACCGCCTCACTAGCGGGGGAGGTCAATGAGCAGTTCTTC. V and J are TRBV15 and TRBJ2-1; 11 bases match TRBD2. Losses at the gene ends were 8 bases for V and 6 bases for J; bases not matched to a gene: 9. Germline CDR1 and CDR2: LNHNV and YYDKDF (reference sequence). The CDR3 has 15 residues.

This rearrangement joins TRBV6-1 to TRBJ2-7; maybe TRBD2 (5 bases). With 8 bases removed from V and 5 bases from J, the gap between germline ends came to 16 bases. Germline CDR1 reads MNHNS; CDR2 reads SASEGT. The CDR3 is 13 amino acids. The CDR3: CASRDLPPNEQYF. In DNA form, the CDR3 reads TGTGCCAGCCGGGATCTTCCCCCCAACGAGCAGTACTTC.

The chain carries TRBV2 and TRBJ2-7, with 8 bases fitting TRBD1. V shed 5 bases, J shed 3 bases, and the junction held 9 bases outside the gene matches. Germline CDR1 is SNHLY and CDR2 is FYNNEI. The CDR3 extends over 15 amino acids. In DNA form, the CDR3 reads TGTGCCAGCAGTTCCGGACAGGGTCAAATCTACGAGCAGTACTTC. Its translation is CASSSGQGQIYEQYF.

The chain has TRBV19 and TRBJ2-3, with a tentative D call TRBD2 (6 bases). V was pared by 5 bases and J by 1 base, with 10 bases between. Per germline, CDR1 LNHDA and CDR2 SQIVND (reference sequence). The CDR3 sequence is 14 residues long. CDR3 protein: CASSLGTGTDTQYF. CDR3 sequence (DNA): TGTGCCAGTAGTCTCGGGACTGGCACAGATACGCAGTATTTT.